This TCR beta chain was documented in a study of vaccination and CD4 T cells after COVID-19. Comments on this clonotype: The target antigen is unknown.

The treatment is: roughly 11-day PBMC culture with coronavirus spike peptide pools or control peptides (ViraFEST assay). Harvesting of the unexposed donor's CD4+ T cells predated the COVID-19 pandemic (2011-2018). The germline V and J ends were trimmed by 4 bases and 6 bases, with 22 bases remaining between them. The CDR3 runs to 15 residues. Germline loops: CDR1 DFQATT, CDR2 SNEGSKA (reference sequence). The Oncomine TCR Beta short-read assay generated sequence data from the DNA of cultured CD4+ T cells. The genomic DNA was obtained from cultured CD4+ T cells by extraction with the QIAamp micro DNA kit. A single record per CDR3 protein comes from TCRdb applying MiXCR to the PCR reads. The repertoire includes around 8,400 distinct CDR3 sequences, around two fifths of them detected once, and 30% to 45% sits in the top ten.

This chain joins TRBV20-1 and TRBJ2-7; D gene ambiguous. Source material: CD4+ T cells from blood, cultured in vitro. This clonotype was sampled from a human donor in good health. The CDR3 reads CSATPLRTEVSEQYF. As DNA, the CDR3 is TGCAGTGCTACCCCCCTTCGGACCGAGGTATCCGAGCAGTACTTC.